A selection of T cell receptor beta chains follows, all from one sample in a study of cytomegalovirus exposure and HLA in healthy donors. Produced via immunoSEQ multiplex PCR; TCRdb's table is partial and in-frame only. The sample lists just over 200,000 clones, more than 65% seen once, with 1.5% to 2% in the top ten. The sequenced sample consisted of PBMCs. These receptors all come from a man in his fifties in good health and CMV-seronegative. The CDR3 runs from the conserved cysteine through the conserved F or W. D genes are given only for firm matches. Only part of the rows carry a size: once, few, many, or a class if the clone is expanded.

cdr3_aa	cdr3_nt	d_call	clone_size	v_call	j_call
CASMRGTSGKLYEQYF	TGTGCCAGTATGAGGGGGACTAGCGGAAAGCTCTACGAGCAGTACTTC	TRBD2	-	TRBV19	TRBJ2-7
CASRTATNEKLFF	TGTGCCAGCAGGACAGCTACTAATGAAAAACTGTTTTTT	-	-	TRBV28	TRBJ1-4
CAWNYRANEKLFF	TGTGCCTGGAATTACAGGGCGAATGAAAAACTGTTTTTT	-	few	TRBV30	TRBJ1-4
CASSSQGSGNTIYF	TGTGCCAGCAGTTCACAGGGATCTGGAAACACCATATATTTT	-	few	TRBV28	TRBJ1-3
CASSSLESGNTIYF	TGTGCCAGCAGCTCCCTTGAGTCTGGAAACACCATATATTTT	-	many	TRBV7-9	TRBJ1-3
CASSPGPGSNYGYTF	TGTGCCAGCTCACCAGGGCCCGGTTCTAACTATGGCTACACCTTC	-	-	TRBV18	TRBJ1-2
CASSLTGPLYGYTF	TGTGCCAGCAGTTTGACAGGGCCCCTCTATGGCTACACCTTC	TRBD1	few	TRBV28	TRBJ1-2
CASPNAAGELFF	TGTGCCAGCCCCAACGCGGCCGGGGAGCTGTTTTTT	-	-	TRBV21-1	TRBJ2-2
CASRAPDRLGLPQHF	TGTGCCAGCAGGGCCCCGGACAGGTTGGGTTTGCCCCAGCATTTT	TRBD1	few	TRBV6-4	TRBJ1-5
CASSINPGDTEAFF	TGTGCCAGTAGTATTAACCCGGGGGACACTGAAGCTTTCTTT	-	-	TRBV19	TRBJ1-1
CASSLGLREGQDEQFF	TGTGCCAGCAGCTTAGGGCTGCGGGAGGGCCAGGATGAGCAGTTCTTC	TRBD2	-	TRBV7-9	TRBJ2-1